The sequence of this TCR beta chain was determined in a study of low-dose radiotherapy and immunotherapy resistance in tumors. Study at large: Starting cycle 1 day 1, oral aspirin 300 mg was given daily for four cycles.

Time point defined: after trial treatment. Treatment reported: LDRT plus nivolumab, ipilimumab, low-dose cyclophosphamide and aspirin (RACIN trial). Administered to the donors were nivolumab, ipilimumab, aspirin, low-dose cyclophosphamide and low-dose radiotherapy. After removal of 1 base from V and 3 bases from J, the junction contained 8 bases not matched to a gene. The CDR3 totals 17 residues. The germline CDR1 and CDR2 sequences are MGHRA and YSYEKL. Primers targeting TRAV and TRBV primed first-strand cDNA, covering alpha and beta chains. With a constant-region primer and a V-primer adapter, TCRs were subjected to roughly 18 PCR cycles of amplification. TCRdb ran MiXCR on the reads and lists one entry per CDR3 protein. The sample shows more than 70,000 distinct CDR3 sequences, roughly 19% of them seen only once. At least ten counts were recorded for this clonotype.

The chain links TRBV4-1 to TRBJ2-1, with TRBD1 identical over 8 bases. The sequence was obtained from a female donor with ovarian cancer. The sample was PBMCs, taken after low-dose radiotherapy plus immunotherapy. This CDR3 reads CASSQVNAGTGYNEQFF. For the CDR3, the DNA is TGCGCCAGCAGCCAAGTTAACGCGGGGACAGGCTACAATGAGCAGTTCTTC.